This T cell receptor beta chain emerged from a study of blood T cell repertoires in COVID-19. The overall study: Samples representing acute and convalescent COVID-19 were sourced from the United States, Italy and Spain. T cells, B-cell-depleted T cells, or PBMCs provided the cDNA or gDNA that served as material.

Clinical history as reported by participants underpinned cohort assignment. CDR3 size: 14 residues. Germline loops: CDR1 MGHRA, CDR2 YSYEKL. V was clipped by 3 bases and J by 5 bases, with 12 bases between them. Libraries were prepared by immunoSEQ multiplex PCR; TCRdb keeps only in-frame clonotypes and omits some of them. The data hold roughly 200,000 clones, with 70% to 90% observed a single time. The sequence was obtained from a man aged 25-40 years who had recovered from COVID-19. The chain joins TRBV4-1 to TRBJ2-3, with D unclear. The sample was PBMCs or T cells enriched from blood (not recorded which). The CDR3 spells CASSQPRSRDTQYF. CDR3 coding DNA: TGCGCCAGCAGCCAGCCGAGGAGTAGAGATACGCAGTATTTT.